The 30 T cell receptor beta chains below were found in one sample sequenced in a study of blood T cell repertoires in COVID-19. Sequencing used immunoSEQ multiplex PCR; TCRdb keeps in-frame clones, though not all of them. The sample yields about 130,000 clones, over 75% seen once. Sequenced input: peripheral blood. Receptor source: a woman older than 75 with acute or convalescent COVID-19.

This clone has just one count. The V call is TRBV5-1, the J call TRBJ2-7, with D hard to call. V was clipped by 0 bases and J by 3 bases, with 13 bases between them. The CDR3 is 15 amino acids. Germline V lookup: CDR1 SGHRS, CDR2 YFSETQ. CDR3 nucleotides: TGCGCCAGCAGCTTGGGTGGTGTTGGCAACTACGAGCAGTACTTC. Its protein is CASSLGGVGNYEQYF.

The chain couples TRBV2 to TRBJ1-6; 11 bases are shared with TRBD1. V was clipped by 9 bases and J by 10 bases; unmatched bases: 8. This CDR3 is 14 amino acids long. Germline V gene data show CDR1 as SNHLY and CDR2 as FYNNEI. Written as DNA, the CDR3 is TGTGCCAGAAGAACCGGGACAGGGGGATCACCCCTCCACTTT. This gives the protein CARRTGTGGSPLHF.

V gene TRBV7-9 combines with J gene TRBJ2-7, with TRBD1 matching 7 bases. The CDR3 runs to 15 residues. Per germline, CDR1 SEHNR and CDR2 FQNEAQ (reference sequence). V trimming: 4 bases; J trimming: 4 bases; junction bases outside the gene matches: 10. The CDR3 nucleotides read TGTGCCAGCAGCTCGCCCGACAGGGAACCTTACGAGCAGTACTTC. Protein product: CASSSPDREPYEQYF.

The rearrangement links TRBV19 to TRBJ1-5, with TRBD1 identical over 7 bases. Looked up from germline, CDR1 is LNHDA and CDR2 is SQIVND (reference sequence). V lost 3 bases, J lost 5 bases, and 7 bases stayed unmatched. The CDR3 is 15 amino acids. The CDR3 spells CASSIRQGRDQPQHF. CDR3 bases: TGTGCCAGTAGTATCCGACAGGGCCGGGATCAGCCCCAGCATTTT. The whole variable domain, remainder taken from reference TRBV19 and TRBJ1-5, is DGGITQSPKYLFRKEGQNVTLSCEQNLNHDAMYWYRQDPGQGLRLIYYSQIVNDFQKGDIAEGYSVSREKKESFPLTVTSAQKNPTAFYLCASSIRQGRDQPQHFGDGTRLSIL.

The chain combines TRBV15 with TRBJ2-1; 9 bases line up with TRBD2. The V gene end was trimmed by 3 bases and the J gene end by 5 bases; junction bases not matched to a gene: 5. CDR3 length: 15 amino acids. In germline, CDR1 is LNHNV, CDR2 YYDKDF (reference sequence). The CDR3 DNA sequence: TGTGCCACCAGCAGCCGTAGCGGGGGAAACAATGAGCAGTTCTTC. Protein sequence: CATSSRSGGNNEQFF. Full variable domain (outside the CDR3, taken from reference TRBV15 and TRBJ2-1): DAMVIQNPRYQVTQFGKPVTLSCSQTLNHNVMYWYQQKSSQAPKLLFHYYDKDFNNEADTPDNFQSRRPNTSFCFLDIRSPGLGDTAMYLCATSSRSGGNNEQFFGPGTRLTVL.

The rearrangement uses TRBV11-2 and TRBJ2-5; TRBD1 matches 10 bases. Germline values: CDR1 SGHAT, CDR2 FQNNGV. The V and J ends lost 3 bases and 5 bases, in that order; junction bases with no gene match: 3. This CDR3 is built from 14 residues. The CDR3 reads CASSFDRGHETQYF. Written as DNA, the CDR3 is TGTGCCAGCAGCTTCGACAGGGGGCACGAGACCCAGTACTTC.

This chain joins TRBV6-2 or TRBV6-3 and TRBJ1-3, with a possible D match to TRBD1 (6 bases). Germline CDR1 is MNHEY and CDR2 is SVGEGT. CDR3 length: 16 amino acids. Trimming took off 6 bases at V and 10 bases at J, with 25 bases between the two ends. The CDR3, as DNA: TGTGCCAGCAGCAACGAGACAGGCCGGAAGGAGGTAACCATATATTTT. Its translation is CASSNETGRKEVTIYF.

This sequence joins TRBV27 and TRBJ2-6; maybe TRBD2 (5 bases). The V gene's germline CDR1 is MNHEY and CDR2 SMNVEV (reference sequence). This CDR3 is built from 16 residues. V lost 6 bases to trimming and J lost 0 bases, with 12 bases between them. The CDR3 reads CASSSSLASGANVLTF. The CDR3 DNA reads TGTGCCAGCAGCTCAAGCCTAGCCTCTGGGGCCAACGTCCTGACTTTC.

The chain joins TRBV7-2 to TRBJ2-3; 8 bases are a match to TRBD2. The CDR3 covers 16 residues. The junction had 3 bases not matched to a gene; V was cut back by 1 base and J by 0 bases. Germline V lookup: CDR1 SGHTA, CDR2 FQGNSA. In nucleotides, the CDR3 is TGTGCCAGCAGCTTAGGTACTAGCGGAAGCACAGATACGCAGTATTTT. Residues: CASSLGTSGSTDTQYF.

The J gene is TRBJ1-1, the V gene TRBV7-8; D remains ambiguous. Germline-derived CDR1 and CDR2 are SGHVS and FQNEAQ. The V gene lost 4 bases and the J gene lost 0 bases, with 12 bases spanning the gap. The CDR3 is 15 residues long. In nucleotides, the CDR3 is TGTGCCAGCAGCTATGCCCCGCGGATGAACACTGAAGCTTTCTTT. Its protein product is CASSYAPRMNTEAFF.

The rearrangement uses TRBV6-1 and TRBJ1-1; D is undetermined. V gave up 0 bases and J gave up 10 bases, with 6 bases separating them. Germline V gene data show CDR1 as MNHNS and CDR2 as SASEGT. This CDR3 has 11 residues. This chain's CDR3 is CASSEAGRAFF. The DNA of the CDR3 is TGTGCCAGCAGTGAAGCAGGGAGAGCTTTCTTT.

The CDR3 loop reads CASSKGPNSYNTEAFF. Here the CDR3 DNA reads TGTGCCAGCAGCAAAGGACCGAACAGCTACAACACTGAAGCTTTCTTT. The V and J genes are TRBV21-1 and TRBJ1-1; the table's D call, TRBD1, was not checked against the DNA. TRBV21-1 is a pseudogene segment. CDR3 length equals 16 residues.

This chain connects TRBV18 to TRBJ2-3, with 9 bases identical to TRBD1. Germline V gene data show CDR1 as KGHSH and CDR2 as LQKENI. This CDR3 comprises 15 residues. After removal of 4 bases from V and 3 bases from J, the junction contained 5 bases not matched to a gene. The CDR3 loop reads CASSLQGAGTDTQYF. CDR3 in DNA: TGTGCCAGCTCACTACAGGGGGCAGGTACAGATACGCAGTATTTT.

This chain's CDR3 is CASSSVAGEQYF. For the CDR3, the DNA is TGTGCCAGCAGTTCAGTAGCGGGCGAGCAGTACTTC. The chain has TRBV5-6 and TRBJ2-7; 7 nucleotides agree with TRBD2. The germline V gene has CDR1 SGHDT and CDR2 YYEEEE. This CDR3 has 12 amino acids. The J segment lost 6 bases and the V segment lost 5 bases, leaving 5 bases of the junction unmatched.

The chain employs TRBV4-1 and TRBJ2-7, with D possibly being TRBD2 (6 bases). Germline-derived CDR1 and CDR2 are MGHRA and YSYEKL. The CDR3 runs 15 residues. V was cut by 3 bases and J by 8 bases, with 20 bases left in between. CDR3 region: CASSQETSWIVQQYF. DNA of the CDR3: TGCGCCAGCAGCCAGGAGACTAGTTGGATCGTGCAGCAGTACTTC.

The chain couples TRBV7-8 to TRBJ1-6, with D hard to call. CDR3 size: 12 residues. Trimming removed 0 bases from V and 13 bases from J, with 7 bases in between. The V gene's germline CDR1 is SGHVS and CDR2 FQNEAQ. The DNA of the CDR3 is TGTGCCAGCAGCTTAGCAATTTATCCCCTCCACTTT. Amino acid sequence: CASSLAIYPLHF.

This clone was recorded a few times. CDR3 amino acids: CASSLTGTGYGYTF. CDR3 DNA sequence: TGCGCCAGCAGCTTAACTGGGACAGGCTATGGCTACACCTTC. The gene calls are TRBV5-1 and TRBJ1-2, with TRBD1 identical over 8 bases. J was trimmed by 4 bases and V by 2 bases; bases with no gene match: 4. This CDR3 spans 14 amino acids. Per germline, CDR1 SGHRS and CDR2 YFSETQ.

The chain has TRBV29-1 and TRBJ1-1; D perhaps matches TRBD1 (5 bases). V was trimmed by 4 bases and J by 1 base, leaving 10 bases between them. The CDR3 sequence is 13 residues long. The germline gives CDR1 SQVTM, CDR2 ANQGSEA. This CDR3 reads CSVVATENTEAFF. In DNA form, the CDR3 reads TGCAGCGTTGTCGCGACAGAGAACACTGAAGCTTTCTTT.

The chain couples TRBV5-1 to TRBJ1-2, with 12 bases lining up with TRBD1. Germline lookup yields CDR1 SGHRS and CDR2 YFSETQ. The V and J ends lost 3 bases and 5 bases, in that order; junction bases with no gene match: 8. The CDR3 covers 16 residues. Here the CDR3 reads CASSSQGQGARYGYTF. The CDR3 region has the DNA TGCGCCAGCAGCTCTCAGGGACAGGGGGCTCGATATGGCTACACCTTC.

The gene calls are TRBV25-1 and TRBJ2-5; D gene unclear. CDR1 and CDR2 from the germline V gene are MGHDK and SYGVNS. The CDR3 loop spans 13 amino acids. V gave up 5 bases and J gave up 5 bases, with 12 bases separating them. CDR3: CASSNPNWETQYF. The CDR3 DNA sequence: TGTGCCAGCAGTAACCCTAATTGGGAGACCCAGTACTTC. Variable domain in full (rest from reference TRBV25-1 and TRBJ2-5): EADIYQTPRYLVIGTGKKITLECSQTMGHDKMYWYQQDPGMELHLIHYSYGVNSTEKGDLSSESTVSRIRTEHFPLTLESARPSHTSQYLCASSNPNWETQYFGPGTRLLVL.

This sequence joins TRBV10-3 and TRBJ1-6, with D uncertain. The germline CDR1 and CDR2 sequences are ENHRY and SYGVKD. The CDR3 runs to 14 residues. The V and J ends lost 2 bases and 7 bases respectively, with 9 bases between them. The DNA of the CDR3 is TGTGCCATCAGTGAGGGAGGATTAAATTCACCCCTCCACTTT. Residues: CAISEGGLNSPLHF.

V gene TRBV6-5 combines with J gene TRBJ2-2, with a tentative D call TRBD1 (5 bases). Trimming stripped 6 bases from V and 4 bases from J, with 15 bases between. This CDR3 has 15 amino acids. Germline CDR1 is MNHEY and CDR2 is SVGAGI. The CDR3 region has the DNA TGTGCCAGCAGCAGAGACAGCTTAACCACCGGGGAGCTGTTTTTT. This translates into CASSRDSLTTGELFF.

CDR3 DNA: TGTGCCAGCCTTACAGGGGGAGCCTACAATGAGCAGTTCTTC. Translated: CASLTGGAYNEQFF. The chain joins TRBV2 to TRBJ2-1; 8 bases line up with TRBD1. Germline lookup yields CDR1 SNHLY and CDR2 FYNNEI. With V trimmed by 8 bases and J by 2 bases, 5 bases remained unmatched. The CDR3 loop spans 14 amino acids.

The rearrangement uses TRBV11-1 and TRBJ2-3; 8 bases are a match to TRBD1. The V segment lost 5 bases and the J segment 4 bases; nucleotides outside the gene matches: 8. Looked up from germline, CDR1 is SGHAT and CDR2 is FQDESV (reference sequence). This CDR3 spans 15 amino acids. The CDR3 bases are TGTGCCAGCAGCCCGAGGACAGGGTTTGCAGATACGCAGTATTTT. Translating gives CASSPRTGFADTQYF.

The rearrangement joins TRBV21-1 to TRBJ2-2; TRBD2 reflects the table's D call only, with no check against the DNA. TRBV21-1 is deemed a pseudogene. The CDR3 spans 15 residues. The CDR3 region has the DNA TGTGCCAGCAGCAAAGTGTGCGGTTCCGACGGGGAGCTGTTTTTT. Translation gives CASSKVCGSDGELFF.

This clone appeared a few times. The genes are TRBV3-1 (or the pseudogene TRBV3-2) and TRBJ2-7, with 9 bases fitting TRBD2. CDR1 is LGHDT and CDR2 is YNNKEL in the germline V gene (reference sequence). There are 14 residues in the CDR3. J lost 1 base, V lost 4 bases, and 2 bases had no gene match. In nucleotides, the CDR3 is TGTGCCAGCAGCCCTAGCGGGGATTCCTACGAGCAGTACTTC. As protein: CASSPSGDSYEQYF.

The chain links TRBV6-5 to TRBJ1-4; 7 bases line up with TRBD1. The CDR3 covers 13 residues. CDR1 and CDR2 from the germline V gene are MNHEY and SVGAGI. Trimming took 8 bases from V and 3 from J; bases not matched to a gene: 3. Here the CDR3 reads CASWTGPNEKLFF. Here the CDR3 DNA reads TGTGCCAGCTGGACAGGCCCTAATGAAAAACTGTTTTTT.

This clone was seen a few times. CDR3 nucleotides: TGTGCCACCAGCAGAGATACCCTGAGCACTGAAGCTTTCTTT. Protein sequence: CATSRDTLSTEAFF. This sequence joins TRBV15 and TRBJ1-1; D is ambiguous. V lost 0 bases and J lost 4, with 9 bases in between. Germline V gives CDR1 LNHNV, CDR2 YYDKDF (reference sequence). CDR3 length: 14 amino acids.

The chain recombines TRBV5-8 with TRBJ2-1; possibly TRBD2 for D (6 bases). Trimming left V 3 bases short and J 9 bases short, with 13 bases between. Germline V gene sequence: CDR1 SGHTS, CDR2 YDEGEE. The CDR3 runs 13 residues. CDR3 in amino acids: CASSSPGRSEQFF. The CDR3 DNA reads as TGTGCCAGCAGCTCCCCAGGGAGGAGTGAGCAGTTCTTC.

This clone has a handful of counts. The chain is built from TRBV5-1 and TRBJ2-7; 7 bases are a match to TRBD1. V lost 1 base and J lost 2; bases outside the gene matches: 9. Germline loops: CDR1 SGHRS, CDR2 YFSETQ. The CDR3 has 16 amino acids. The CDR3 region has the DNA TGCGCCAGCAGCTTGTTCCTCTCACAGGGGACCTACGAGCAGTACTTC. This encodes CASSLFLSQGTYEQYF.